These T cell receptor beta chains were read from a single sample in a study of blood T cell repertoires in COVID-19. Sequenced by immunoSEQ multiplex PCR; TCRdb stores in-frame clones only, minus some. The table has about 43,000 clones, 75% to 85% seen once. Sequencing used peripheral blood. These receptors were obtained from an older man in a cohort sampled during active COVID-19. Both conserved end residues are part of each CDR3. Each record gives: J gene, V gene, D gene, clone size, CDR3 DNA, CDR3 protein. A D gene is named only where the DNA matches it firmly. Clone size appears in some rows only: once, few, many, or a class for an expanded clone.

J gene: TRBJ1-6; V gene: TRBV7-2; D gene: -; clone size: -; CDR3 DNA: TGTTCCTCTTCAAAGTCAGGGCCCTATAATTCACCCCTCCACTTT; CDR3 protein: CSSSKSGPYNSPLHF
J gene: TRBJ2-1; V gene: TRBV29-1; D gene: -; clone size: -; CDR3 DNA: TGCAGCGTTGCAGGGGCCGCCAATGAGCAGTTCTTC; CDR3 protein: CSVAGAANEQFF
J gene: TRBJ1-1; V gene: TRBV1; D gene: -; clone size: -; CDR3 DNA: TGCACCAGCAGGTATCGAGGGGAGGGAAAGACTGAAGCTTTCTTT; CDR3 protein: CTSRYRGEGKTEAFF
J gene: TRBJ1-2; V gene: TRBV9; D gene: TRBD1; clone size: -; CDR3 DNA: TGTGCCAGCAGCCAGGGGGGCGGCAGCCCCATTTCGTATGGCTACACCTTC; CDR3 protein: CASSQGGGSPISYGYTF
J gene: TRBJ1-4; V gene: TRBV7-2; D gene: TRBD1; clone size: -; CDR3 DNA: TGTGCCAGCAGCTTAAGGGGGCTTGGTGAAAAACTGTTTTTT; CDR3 protein: CASSLRGLGEKLFF
J gene: TRBJ1-3; V gene: TRBV15; D gene: -; clone size: -; CDR3 DNA: TGTGCCACCAGCTCCCCGGGACAAGGCTCTGGAAACACCATATATTTT; CDR3 protein: CATSSPGQGSGNTIYF
J gene: TRBJ2-3; V gene: TRBV7-2; D gene: TRBD2; clone size: -; CDR3 DNA: TGTGCCAGCAGCTTTCCCGGGACTAGTCTCCCAGATACGCAGTATTTT; CDR3 protein: CASSFPGTSLPDTQYF
J gene: TRBJ2-5; V gene: TRBV5-1; D gene: TRBD2; clone size: once; CDR3 DNA: TGCGCCAGCAGCCGACTAGCGGGGGGGCGACACATTACGCAAGAGACCCAGTACTTC; CDR3 protein: CASSRLAGGRHITQETQYF
J gene: TRBJ2-3; V gene: TRBV9; D gene: -; clone size: -; CDR3 DNA: TGTGCCAGCAGCGTCGAAGCGGGCCTCACAGATACGCAGTATTTT; CDR3 protein: CASSVEAGLTDTQYF
J gene: TRBJ1-4; V gene: TRBV4-3; D gene: TRBD1; clone size: -; CDR3 DNA: TGCGCCAGCAGCCAAGTCCTCCCCGGGACAGCGAATGAAAAACTGTTTTTT; CDR3 protein: CASSQVLPGTANEKLFF
J gene: TRBJ1-5; V gene: TRBV19; D gene: TRBD1; clone size: -; CDR3 DNA: TGTGCCAGTAGTGTAACAGGGGGCGGGCAGCCCCAGCATTTT; CDR3 protein: CASSVTGGGQPQHF
J gene: TRBJ2-2; V gene: TRBV28; D gene: TRBD1; clone size: -; CDR3 DNA: TGTGCCAGCAGGGAGACAGGGGTGAACACCGGGGAGCTGTTTTTT; CDR3 protein: CASRETGVNTGELFF
J gene: TRBJ2-5; V gene: TRBV9; D gene: -; clone size: -; CDR3 DNA: TGTGCCAGCAGCGTAGGTTCAGGGCGAGAGACCCAGTACTTC; CDR3 protein: CASSVGSGRETQYF
J gene: TRBJ1-2; V gene: TRBV28; D gene: TRBD1; clone size: -; CDR3 DNA: TGTGCCAGCAGTTCCACCGGACAGGGGAACTATGGCTACACCTTC; CDR3 protein: CASSSTGQGNYGYTF
J gene: TRBJ2-7; V gene: TRBV30; D gene: -; clone size: -; CDR3 DNA: TGTTGCGGGCCGGCCGACGAGCAGTACTTC; CDR3 protein: CCGPADEQYF
J gene: TRBJ2-7; V gene: TRBV9; D gene: TRBD1; clone size: -; CDR3 DNA: TGTGCCAGCAGTGCCCAGGGGGATGGTGGGCAGTACTTC; CDR3 protein: CASSAQGDGGQYF
J gene: TRBJ2-7; V gene: TRBV2; D gene: -; clone size: -; CDR3 DNA: TGTGCCAGCAGTGACCCCAGGGCTCCCTACGAGCAGTACTTC; CDR3 protein: CASSDPRAPYEQYF
J gene: TRBJ1-2; V gene: TRBV28; D gene: -; clone size: -; CDR3 DNA: TGTGCCAGCATAGTTTTTGTGGGGTTCAGGGATGGCTACACCTTC; CDR3 protein: CASIVFVGFRDGYTF
J gene: TRBJ1-1; V gene: TRBV29-1; D gene: TRBD1; clone size: -; CDR3 DNA: TGCAGCGTTGAAAGGTCAGGGGGCAATGAAGCTTTCTTT; CDR3 protein: CSVERSGGNEAFF
J gene: TRBJ1-2; V gene: TRBV28; D gene: -; clone size: -; CDR3 DNA: TGTGCCAGCAGTTTCAGGGCGTCTGGCTACACCTTC; CDR3 protein: CASSFRASGYTF
J gene: TRBJ2-7; V gene: TRBV27; D gene: TRBD2; clone size: -; CDR3 DNA: TGTGCCAGCAGTTTCGGGGCTAGCGGGAGGGCCCTAAGGGAGCAGTACTTC; CDR3 protein: CASSFGASGRALREQYF
J gene: TRBJ1-1; V gene: TRBV28; D gene: -; clone size: -; CDR3 DNA: TGTGCCAGCAGTTTAGCCCGGGCTGAAGCTTTCTTT; CDR3 protein: CASSLARAEAFF
J gene: TRBJ2-1; V gene: TRBV28; D gene: TRBD1; clone size: -; CDR3 DNA: TGTGCCAGCACCACGAGGCGGCAGGGGGTTCGGGGTGAGCAGTTCTTC; CDR3 protein: CASTTRRQGVRGEQFF
J gene: TRBJ1-3; V gene: TRBV19; D gene: -; clone size: -; CDR3 DNA: TGTGCCAGTAGTATCAGCAGGGCCCGGGCCCCTGATTGGAACACCATATATTTT; CDR3 protein: CASSISRARAPDWNTIYF
J gene: TRBJ2-3; V gene: TRBV7-8; D gene: TRBD2; clone size: -; CDR3 DNA: TGTGCCAGCACCCCCCCAGGACTAGCGGGGTTAGGGGATACGCAGTATTTT; CDR3 protein: CASTPPGLAGLGDTQYF
J gene: TRBJ1-5; V gene: TRBV6-5; D gene: TRBD1; clone size: -; CDR3 DNA: TGTGCCAGCAGTTACCGCTGGGACAGGGAGGATCAGCCCCAGCATTTT; CDR3 protein: CASSYRWDREDQPQHF
J gene: TRBJ1-2; V gene: TRBV5-1; D gene: -; clone size: few; CDR3 DNA: TGCGCCAGCAGCCGGACATTAGATGGCTACACCTTC; CDR3 protein: CASSRTLDGYTF
J gene: TRBJ2-1; V gene: TRBV3-1/TRBV3-2; D gene: TRBD1; clone size: few; CDR3 DNA: TGTGCCAGCAGCCAGAATCCAGGGGGTGAGCAGTTCTTC; CDR3 protein: CASSQNPGGEQFF
J gene: TRBJ2-6; V gene: TRBV7-3; D gene: TRBD2; clone size: few; CDR3 DNA: TGTGCCAGCAGCTCCCCGGGGGGGGGCTCGACTGGGGCCAACGTCCTGACTTTC; CDR3 protein: CASSSPGGGSTGANVLTF
J gene: TRBJ1-5; V gene: TRBV19; D gene: TRBD1; clone size: -; CDR3 DNA: TGTGCCAGTAGTGGGAGACAGGGGGCTGATCAGCCCCAGCATTTT; CDR3 protein: CASSGRQGADQPQHF
J gene: TRBJ1-2; V gene: TRBV14; D gene: TRBD1; clone size: -; CDR3 DNA: TGTGCCAGCAGCCAAAACAGGGGGCTTAGGGGCTACACCTTC; CDR3 protein: CASSQNRGLRGYTF
J gene: TRBJ2-7; V gene: TRBV27; D gene: -; clone size: -; CDR3 DNA: TGTGCCAGCAGTCCCGGCCCAGTAGGACACCCCTACGAGCAGTACTTC; CDR3 protein: CASSPGPVGHPYEQYF
J gene: TRBJ1-6; V gene: TRBV19; D gene: -; clone size: -; CDR3 DNA: TGTGCCAGTAGTATAAATATGGATCTTAAAACACCACGGGGCTATAATTCACCCCTCCACTTT; CDR3 protein: CASSINMDLKTPRGYNSPLHF
J gene: TRBJ2-7; V gene: TRBV18; D gene: TRBD2; clone size: -; CDR3 DNA: TGTGCCAGCTCACCTACCACGGGCCTAGCGGGAGGCGAGCAGTACTTC; CDR3 protein: CASSPTTGLAGGEQYF
J gene: TRBJ2-1; V gene: TRBV5-1; D gene: TRBD2; clone size: -; CDR3 DNA: TGCGCCAGCAGCGCCAGGACTAGCGGGTCCGGGGTGAATGAGCAGTTCTTC; CDR3 protein: CASSARTSGSGVNEQFF
J gene: TRBJ1-3; V gene: TRBV7-3; D gene: -; clone size: -; CDR3 DNA: TGTGCCAGCAGCTTAATTGGGCCTCCTGGAAACACCATATATTTT; CDR3 protein: CASSLIGPPGNTIYF
J gene: TRBJ2-1; V gene: TRBV10-3; D gene: TRBD2; clone size: -; CDR3 DNA: TGTGCCATCAGTGAGTCCGCCGGGGGTAGCGGGAGTAATGGGCAGTTCTTC; CDR3 protein: CAISESAGGSGSNGQFF
J gene: TRBJ1-2; V gene: TRBV28; D gene: -; clone size: -; CDR3 DNA: TGTGCCAGCAGTCCCGTAAGCGCGTCCGGCTACACCTTC; CDR3 protein: CASSPVSASGYTF
J gene: TRBJ2-3; V gene: TRBV5-1; D gene: -; clone size: -; CDR3 DNA: TGCGCCAGCAGCTTGCAGGGTCCAGATACGCAGTATTTT; CDR3 protein: CASSLQGPDTQYF
J gene: TRBJ1-5; V gene: TRBV7-2; D gene: -; clone size: -; CDR3 DNA: TGTGCCAGCAGCTTAAATCAGGCCAATCAGCCCCAGCATTTT; CDR3 protein: CASSLNQANQPQHF
J gene: TRBJ2-1; V gene: TRBV11-2; D gene: -; clone size: -; CDR3 DNA: TGTGCCAGCAGTTTGTTTCTAGGTGAGCAGTTCTTC; CDR3 protein: CASSLFLGEQFF
J gene: TRBJ2-1; V gene: TRBV19; D gene: TRBD1; clone size: -; CDR3 DNA: TGTGCCAGTCTGGGGGACAGAGCCTACAATGAGCAGTTCTTC; CDR3 protein: CASLGDRAYNEQFF
J gene: TRBJ1-2; V gene: TRBV10-3; D gene: TRBD1; clone size: -; CDR3 DNA: TGTGCCATCAGTGAGTCTGGCAGGGGGTCCAACTATGGCTACACCTTC; CDR3 protein: CAISESGRGSNYGYTF
J gene: TRBJ1-4; V gene: TRBV5-4; D gene: TRBD1; clone size: -; CDR3 DNA: TGTGCCAGCAGTAAGGAGGCAGGGGGGGAAAAACTGTTTTTT; CDR3 protein: CASSKEAGGEKLFF
J gene: TRBJ1-1; V gene: TRBV10-3; D gene: -; clone size: once; CDR3 DNA: TGTGCCATCAGTGAGAGGGCGGGCAGATCAAACACTGAAGCTTTCTTT; CDR3 protein: CAISERAGRSNTEAFF
J gene: TRBJ2-7; V gene: TRBV23-1; D gene: TRBD2; clone size: -; CDR3 DNA: TGCGCCAGCAGTCTCCCGTCGACTAGCGGTAACGAGCAGTACTTC; CDR3 protein: CASSLPSTSGNEQYF
J gene: TRBJ2-1; V gene: TRBV27; D gene: TRBD2; clone size: -; CDR3 DNA: TGTGCCAGCAGCCCGACTAGCGGGAGAGTCTACAATGAGCAGTTCTTC; CDR3 protein: CASSPTSGRVYNEQFF